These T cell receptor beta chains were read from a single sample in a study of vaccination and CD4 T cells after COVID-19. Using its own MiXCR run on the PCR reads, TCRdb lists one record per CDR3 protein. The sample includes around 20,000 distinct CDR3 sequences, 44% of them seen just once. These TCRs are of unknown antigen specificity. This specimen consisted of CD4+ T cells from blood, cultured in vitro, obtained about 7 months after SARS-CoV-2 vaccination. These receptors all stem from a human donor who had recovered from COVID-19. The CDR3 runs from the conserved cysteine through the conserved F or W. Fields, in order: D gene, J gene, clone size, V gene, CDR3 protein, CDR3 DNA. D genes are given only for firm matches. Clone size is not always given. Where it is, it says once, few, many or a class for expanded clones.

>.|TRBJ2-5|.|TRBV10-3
CAISEQLYQETQYF
TGTGCCATCAGTGAACAGTTGTACCAAGAGACCCAGTACTTC
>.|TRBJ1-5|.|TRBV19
CASSMFKGTDQPQHF
TGTGCCAGTAGTATGTTTAAGGGTACGGATCAGCCCCAGCATTTT
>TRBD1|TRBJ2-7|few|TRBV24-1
CATSDLHRGLRGQYF
TGTGCCACCAGTGATTTGCACAGGGGGCTACGAGGGCAGTACTTC
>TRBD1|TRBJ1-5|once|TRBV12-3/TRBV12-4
CASRRTGPLDPQHF
TGTGCCAGCAGACGGACAGGGCCCTTGGATCCCCAGCATTTT
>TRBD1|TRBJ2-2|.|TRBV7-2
CASSLNRQGFGTGELFF
TGTGCCAGCAGCTTAAACCGACAGGGATTCGGCACCGGGGAGCTGTTTTTT
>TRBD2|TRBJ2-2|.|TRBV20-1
CSALGLATGELFF
TGCAGTGCCCTCGGACTAGCTACCGGGGAGCTGTTTTTT
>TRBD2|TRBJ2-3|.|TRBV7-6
CASSLEAGGPGDTQYF
TGTGCCAGCAGCTTAGAAGCGGGAGGGCCGGGAGATACGCAGTATTTT
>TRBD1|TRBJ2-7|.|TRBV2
CASSEAGQYYEQYF
TGTGCCAGCAGTGAAGCGGGACAGTACTACGAGCAGTACTTC
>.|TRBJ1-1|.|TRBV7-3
CASSSGGTSEAFF
TGTGCCAGCAGCTCCGGAGGGACCTCTGAAGCTTTCTTT
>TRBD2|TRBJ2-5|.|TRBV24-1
CATSDPDEVAGIGGGETQYF
TGTGCCACCAGTGACCCCGACGAGGTAGCGGGAATTGGGGGTGGAGAGACCCAGTACTTC
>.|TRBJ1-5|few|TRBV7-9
CASSEGWGGNQPQHF
TGTGCCAGCAGCGAAGGATGGGGAGGCAATCAGCCCCAGCATTTT
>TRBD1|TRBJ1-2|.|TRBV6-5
CASSYSTGEYYGYTF
TGTGCCAGCAGTTACTCGACAGGGGAGTACTATGGCTACACCTTC
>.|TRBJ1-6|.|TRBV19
CASRQNRGPLHF
TGTGCCAGTAGACAGAATCGGGGACCCCTCCACTTT
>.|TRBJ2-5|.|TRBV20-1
CSAGARSRETQYF
TGCAGTGCAGGGGCCCGGTCGCGAGAGACCCAGTACTTC
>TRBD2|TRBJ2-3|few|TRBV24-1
CATSDHRREGLDTQYF
TGCGCCACCAGTGACCATCGCAGGGAGGGTTTAGATACGCAGTATTTT
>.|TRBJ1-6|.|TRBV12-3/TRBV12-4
CASSLGAGNSPLHF
TGTGCCAGCAGTTTAGGGGCAGGGAATTCACCCCTCCACTTT
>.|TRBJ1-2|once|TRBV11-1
CASSLATLNYGYTF
TGTGCCAGCAGCTTGGCGACTCTTAACTATGGCTACACCTTC
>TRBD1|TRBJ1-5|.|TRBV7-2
CASSLVSGQGRQPQHF
TGTGCCAGCAGCTTAGTGTCCGGACAGGGCCGTCAGCCCCAGCATTTT
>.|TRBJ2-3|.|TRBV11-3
CASSLGLSGIWDTQYF
TGTGCCAGCAGCTTAGGTCTTTCGGGTATATGGGATACGCAGTATTTT
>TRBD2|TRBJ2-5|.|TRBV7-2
CASSLAPGLAGLETQYF
TGTGCCAGCAGCTTAGCCCCAGGACTAGCGGGGTTAGAGACCCAGTACTTC
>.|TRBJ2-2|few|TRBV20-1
CSVRAVDTGELFF
TGCAGTGTCCGAGCGGTCGACACCGGGGAGCTGTTTTTT
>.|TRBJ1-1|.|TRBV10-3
CAISDEVNTEAFF
TGTGCCATCAGTGACGAGGTAAACACTGAAGCTTTCTTT
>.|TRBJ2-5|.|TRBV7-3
CASSLGQGGARETQYF
TGTGCCAGCAGCTTGGGACAAGGGGGGGCGCGGGAGACCCAGTACTTC
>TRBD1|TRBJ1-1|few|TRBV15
CATSSLGQGPLDTEAFF
TGTGCCACCAGCAGCCTGGGACAGGGCCCTCTGGACACTGAAGCTTTCTTT
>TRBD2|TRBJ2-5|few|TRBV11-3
CASSPGLAGPRETQYF
TGTGCCAGCAGCCCGGGACTAGCGGGGCCCCGGGAGACCCAGTACTTC
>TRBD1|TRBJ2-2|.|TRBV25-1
CASSPLQNDRGSYTGELFF
TGTGCCAGCAGCCCGTTACAAAACGACAGGGGCTCCTACACCGGGGAGCTGTTTTTT
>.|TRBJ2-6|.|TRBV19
CASSITGTQGANVLTF
TGTGCCAGTAGTATCACAGGGACGCAAGGGGCCAACGTCCTGACTTTC
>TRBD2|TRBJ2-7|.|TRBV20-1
CSARPGRGVILSYEQYF
TGCAGTGCGCGGCCGGGGCGGGGGGTCATACTCTCCTACGAGCAGTACTTC
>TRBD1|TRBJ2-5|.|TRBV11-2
CASSGQGQTIGTQYF
TGTGCCAGCAGCGGACAGGGACAGACAATCGGGACCCAGTACTTC
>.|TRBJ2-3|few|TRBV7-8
CASSRETSTDTQYF
TGTGCCAGCAGCCGAGAGACTAGCACAGATACGCAGTATTTT
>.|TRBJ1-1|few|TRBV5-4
CASSRGGNTEAFF
TGTGCCAGCAGCCGAGGAGGGAACACTGAAGCTTTCTTT
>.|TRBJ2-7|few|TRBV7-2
CASSSGDLPREQYF
TGTGCCAGCAGCTCTGGGGACCTACCAAGAGAGCAGTACTTC
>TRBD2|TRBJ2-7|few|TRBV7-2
CASSAPSGRATDYEQYF
TGTGCCAGCAGCGCTCCTAGCGGGAGGGCCACCGACTACGAGCAGTACTTC
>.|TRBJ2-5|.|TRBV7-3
CASSLLGAQETQYF
TGTGCCAGCAGCTTATTAGGGGCCCAAGAGACCCAGTACTTC
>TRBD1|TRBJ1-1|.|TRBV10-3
CAIKGTGDVAFF
TGTGCCATCAAAGGGACAGGGGATGTTGCTTTCTTT
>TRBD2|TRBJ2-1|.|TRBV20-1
CSAPDLAGAIYNEQFF
TGCAGTGCGCCCGATCTAGCGGGGGCTATTTACAATGAGCAGTTCTTC
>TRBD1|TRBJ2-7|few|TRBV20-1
CSAQLRGYSYEQYF
TGCAGTGCTCAGCTCAGGGGGTACTCCTACGAGCAGTACTTC
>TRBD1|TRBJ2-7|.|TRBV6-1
CASRRTGTGSYEQYF
TGTGCCAGCAGACGTACCGGGACAGGGTCCTACGAGCAGTACTTC
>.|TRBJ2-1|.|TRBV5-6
CASSGNRVTEQFF
TGTGCCAGCAGCGGTAACAGGGTCACTGAGCAGTTCTTC
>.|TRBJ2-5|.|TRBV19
CASSIGFSRYQETQYF
TGTGCCAGTAGTATTGGCTTTTCACGGTACCAAGAGACCCAGTACTTC
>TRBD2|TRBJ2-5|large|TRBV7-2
CASSLPTSGEQETQYF
TGTGCCAGCAGCCTACCGACTAGCGGGGAACAAGAGACCCAGTACTTC
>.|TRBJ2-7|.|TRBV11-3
CASSLDMGGDYEQYF
TGTGCCAGCAGCTTAGATATGGGTGGGGACTACGAGCAGTACTTC
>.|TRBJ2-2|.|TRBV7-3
CASSPLTSTLLGGELFF
TGTGCCAGCAGCCCTCTGACTAGTACCCTGTTGGGCGGGGAGCTGTTTTTT
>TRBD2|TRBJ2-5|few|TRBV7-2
CASRVMGGIQETQYF
TGTGCCAGCAGGGTCATGGGGGGGATACAAGAGACCCAGTACTTC
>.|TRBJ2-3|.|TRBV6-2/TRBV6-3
CASRPQLASTDTQYF
TGTGCCAGCAGACCCCAACTAGCTAGCACAGATACGCAGTATTTT
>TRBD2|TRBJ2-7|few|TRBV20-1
CSATKPGLAGALVTYEQYF
TGCAGTGCTACCAAACCGGGACTAGCGGGAGCCCTGGTAACCTACGAGCAGTACTTC
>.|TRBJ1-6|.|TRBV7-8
CASSLGERGSPLHF
TGTGCCAGCAGCTTGGGAGAACGGGGTTCACCCCTCCACTTT
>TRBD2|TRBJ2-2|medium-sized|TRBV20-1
CSAGLAHGELFF
TGCAGTGCGGGACTAGCGCACGGGGAGCTGTTTTTT
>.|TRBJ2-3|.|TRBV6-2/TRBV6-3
CASSYGVSGKSTDTQYF
TGTGCCAGCAGTTACGGGGTTTCGGGGAAGAGCACAGATACGCAGTATTTT
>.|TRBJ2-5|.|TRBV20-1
CSARDAARIQETQYF
TGCAGTGCTAGAGATGCTGCCAGGATCCAAGAGACCCAGTACTTC
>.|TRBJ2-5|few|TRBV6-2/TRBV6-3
CASSYLGGPSPETQYF
TGTGCCAGCAGTTATTTGGGGGGGCCCTCCCCAGAGACCCAGTACTTC
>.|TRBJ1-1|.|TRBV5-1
CASTPLWGASTEAFF
TGCGCCAGCACCCCGCTGTGGGGGGCGTCGACTGAAGCTTTCTTT